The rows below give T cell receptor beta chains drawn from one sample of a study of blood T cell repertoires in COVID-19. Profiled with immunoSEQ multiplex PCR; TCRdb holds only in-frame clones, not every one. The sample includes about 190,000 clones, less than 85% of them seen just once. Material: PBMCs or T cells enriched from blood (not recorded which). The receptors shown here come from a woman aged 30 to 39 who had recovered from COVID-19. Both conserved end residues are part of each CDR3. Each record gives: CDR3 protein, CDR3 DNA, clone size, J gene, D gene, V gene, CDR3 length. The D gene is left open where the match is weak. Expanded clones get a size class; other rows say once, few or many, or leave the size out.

CASSLSSGLREQFF	TGTGCCAGCAGTTTATCATCAGGGCTTCGTGAGCAGTTCTTC	.	TRBJ2-1	.	TRBV28	14
CASSLRLGRLIFSYNEQFF	TGTGCCAGCAGCTTGAGACTCGGTCGGCTAATTTTCTCCTACAATGAGCAGTTCTTC	.	TRBJ2-1	.	TRBV5-6	19
CASSVGLIANTYEQYF	TGTGCCAGCAGCGTAGGATTAATAGCCAATACCTACGAGCAGTACTTC	.	TRBJ2-7	.	TRBV9	16
CASNPATGKNTEAFF	TGTGCCAGCAACCCCGCGACAGGGAAGAACACTGAAGCTTTCTTT	.	TRBJ1-1	TRBD1	TRBV28	15
CASSDGTARRRYSNQPQHF	TGTGCCAGCAGTGACGGGACAGCCCGAAGGCGCTATAGCAATCAGCCCCAGCATTTT	.	TRBJ1-5	TRBD1	TRBV2	19
CASSQNLASPDEQYF	TGTGCCAGCAGCCAAAATCTAGCGAGCCCCGACGAGCAGTACTTC	.	TRBJ2-7	.	TRBV4-2	15
CASSLASTGGWGQPQHF	TGTGCCAGCAGCTTAGCGTCGACAGGGGGTTGGGGTCAGCCCCAGCATTTT	.	TRBJ1-5	TRBD1	TRBV7-2	17
CASLRDWTHTDTQYF	TGTGCCAGCCTGCGGGATTGGACCCACACAGATACGCAGTATTTT	many	TRBJ2-3	.	TRBV28	15
CASSKGPRGSGNQPQHF	TGTGCCAGCAGCAAAGGCCCTCGGGGGAGCGGCAATCAGCCCCAGCATTTT	.	TRBJ1-5	.	TRBV21-1	17
CASSLGFGGGSSGAQHF	TGTGCCAGCAGCTTAGGGTTCGGGGGCGGCAGCAGCGGGGCCCAGCATTTT	.	TRBJ1-5	.	TRBV7-6	17
CASSLSGFEAFF	TGTGCCAGCAGCCTATCGGGTTTTGAAGCTTTCTTT	.	TRBJ1-1	.	TRBV14	12
CASMGLAGRNEQYF	TGTGCCAGCATGGGACTAGCGGGAAGGAACGAGCAGTACTTC	once	TRBJ2-7	TRBD2	TRBV6-5	14
CASSDPAGLYDTQYF	TGTGCCAGCAGTGACCCAGCAGGGTTATACGATACGCAGTATTTT	once	TRBJ2-3	.	TRBV25-1	15
CASSLQGNYGYTF	TGTGCCAGCAGTCTACAGGGAAACTATGGCTACACCTTC	.	TRBJ1-2	.	TRBV27	13
CASSLANRNTEAFF	TGTGCCAGCAGTTTAGCGAATCGGAACACTGAAGCTTTCTTT	.	TRBJ1-1	.	TRBV27	14
CASSLASNTQYF	TGTGCCAGCAGCTTGGCCAGTAATACGCAGTATTTT	.	TRBJ2-3	.	TRBV5-4	12
CASGLGLAGVGEQFF	TGTGCTAGTGGTTTGGGACTAGCGGGGGTGGGTGAGCAGTTCTTC	once	TRBJ2-1	TRBD2	TRBV12-5	15
CASSLVRWQGRVETQYF	TGTGCCAGCAGCTTGGTGCGGTGGCAGGGAAGAGTAGAGACCCAGTACTTC	many	TRBJ2-5	.	TRBV5-6	17
CAISGLLAGGPLGELFF	TGTGCCATCAGTGGTCTACTAGCGGGGGGGCCCCTCGGGGAGCTGTTTTTT	.	TRBJ2-2	TRBD2	TRBV10-3	17
CASSLPGRGYTF	TGCGCCAGCAGCCTACCAGGGAGGGGCTACACCTTC	once	TRBJ1-2	.	TRBV5-1	12
CASSFGGRNWETQYF	TGTGCCAGCAGCTTTGGCGGGAGAAACTGGGAGACCCAGTACTTC	.	TRBJ2-5	TRBD2	TRBV7-3	15
CASSNSGRLEDTQYF	TGTGCCAGCAGTAATAGCGGGAGGTTAGAAGATACGCAGTATTTT	.	TRBJ2-3	TRBD2	TRBV6-2/TRBV6-3	15
CASNSGTSGLVSQYF	TGTGCCAGCAATTCGGGGACTAGCGGTTTGGTGTCCCAGTACTTC	.	TRBJ2-5	TRBD2	TRBV6-5	15
CASSLGTDSANEKLFF	TGTGCCAGCAGCTTAGGGACAGATTCGGCTAATGAAAAACTGTTTTTT	.	TRBJ1-4	.	TRBV11-3	16
CAISETPTGVDEQFF	TGTGCCATCAGTGAGACTCCCACAGGGGTGGATGAGCAGTTCTTC	.	TRBJ2-1	TRBD1	TRBV10-3	15
CASSAGTWADTDTGELFF	TGTGCCAGCAGCGCCGGGACATGGGCCGATACGGACACCGGGGAGCTGTTTTTT	.	TRBJ2-2	.	TRBV9	18
CASSEPGQGPNYGYTF	TGTGCCAGCAGTGAACCGGGACAGGGCCCTAACTATGGCTACACCTTC	.	TRBJ1-2	TRBD1	TRBV2	16
CASSASTGALNTEAFF	TGTGCCAGCAGTGCATCAACAGGAGCCCTAAACACTGAAGCTTTCTTT	.	TRBJ1-1	.	TRBV6-1	16
CASSIERFAETQYF	TGTGCCAGTAGTATAGAACGATTCGCGGAGACCCAGTACTTC	.	TRBJ2-5	.	TRBV19	14
CASSSTILSPGGYTF	TGTGCCAGCAGTTCAACTATACTTTCCCCGGGTGGCTACACCTTC	once	TRBJ1-2	.	TRBV2	15
CASSLEGEGSYNEQFF	TGTGCCAGCAGTTTAGAGGGGGAGGGTTCCTACAATGAGCAGTTCTTC	few	TRBJ2-1	.	TRBV28	16
CASSDLTSGGRYF	TGTGCCAGCAGTGACCTGACTAGCGGAGGGAGGTACTTC	few	TRBJ2-7	TRBD2	TRBV12-3/TRBV12-4	13
CASSRLFASSYNEQFF	TGTGCCAGCAGTAGACTATTCGCCAGCTCCTACAATGAGCAGTTCTTC	.	TRBJ2-1	.	TRBV28	16
CASSPLWRVHAAGVSPLHF	TGTGCCAGCAGCCCGCTCTGGAGGGTACATGCGGCGGGAGTTTCACCCCTCCACTTT	.	TRBJ1-6	.	TRBV9	19
CASSLGVRTGSYNSPLHF	TGTGCCAGCTCACTTGGGGTTCGGACAGGCTCTTATAATTCACCCCTCCACTTT	.	TRBJ1-6	TRBD1	TRBV18	18
CASSLSTSGSQDTQYF	TGCGCCAGCAGCTTGAGCACTAGCGGGAGTCAAGATACGCAGTATTTT	.	TRBJ2-3	TRBD2	TRBV5-1	16
CATRPRLAIYEQFF	TGTGCCACCCGACCTCGGCTAGCGATCTATGAGCAGTTCTTC	.	TRBJ2-1	.	TRBV7-8	14
CAISESAGRVSYEQFF	TGTGCCATCAGTGAGTCGGCGGGGCGAGTTTCGTATGAGCAGTTCTTC	.	TRBJ2-1	.	TRBV10-3	16
CASSSPRGAGTDTQYF	TGTGCCAGCAGTTCTCCCCGTGGGGCAGGCACAGATACGCAGTATTTT	once	TRBJ2-3	.	TRBV28	16
CASSQERGDRDPDGQYF	TGCGCCAGCAGCCAAGAAAGAGGGGACAGGGACCCCGATGGGCAGTACTTC	.	TRBJ2-7	TRBD1	TRBV4-1	17
CSAGRDGYTF	TGCAGTGCGGGGAGGGATGGCTACACCTTC	few	TRBJ1-2	.	TRBV20-1	10
CASSFGGGVMEKLFF	TGTGCCAGCAGCTTCGGAGGGGGCGTTATGGAAAAACTGTTTTTT	.	TRBJ1-4	TRBD1	TRBV7-8	15
CASSDNRGGVGTQYF	TGTGCCAGCAGTGATAACCGCGGGGGGGTCGGGACCCAGTACTTC	.	TRBJ2-5	TRBD2	TRBV2	15
CASSLLMGGTEAFF	TGCGCCAGCAGCTTACTCATGGGGGGGACTGAAGCTTTCTTT	once	TRBJ1-1	.	TRBV5-1	14